The 20 T cell receptor beta chains below were found in one sample sequenced in a study of TIL therapy for anti-PD-1-resistant metastatic lung cancer. Stated time point: pre-treatment sample, taken before nivolumab and TIL therapy. The libraries were made with immunoSEQ v3. The protocol was immunoSEQ multiplex PCR, while the TCRdb copy is restricted to in-frame clones and leaves out a portion. This table holds tens of thousands of clones, approximately 69% found once. The source was blood, collected at baseline. Receptors originate from a person aged 25 to 80 with non-small cell lung cancer.

The chain combines TRBV15 with TRBJ2-7, with D unresolved. Trimming removed 6 bases at V and 5 bases at J, with 8 bases between. Germline lookup yields CDR1 LNHNV and CDR2 YYDKDF (reference sequence). The CDR3 extends over 11 amino acids. The CDR3 protein is CATRDNDEQYF. The CDR3 nucleotides are TGTGCCACCAGGGATAATGACGAGCAGTACTTC.

The gene calls are TRBV15 and TRBJ2-7; D uncertain. This CDR3 contains 14 residues. The V end was cut by 5 bases, the J end by 3 bases, with 14 bases between. CDR1 is LNHNV and CDR2 is YYDKDF in the germline V gene (reference sequence). The chain's CDR3 is CATSESNVFYEQYF. In nucleotides, the CDR3 is TGTGCCACCAGCGAAAGTAACGTTTTCTACGAGCAGTACTTC.

The J gene is TRBJ1-2, the V gene TRBV25-1; no clear D gene. The V end lost 2 bases, the J end lost 7 bases, and 11 bases lay between the germline ends. In germline, CDR1 is MGHDK, CDR2 SYGVNS. The CDR3 runs to 13 residues. Written as DNA, the CDR3 is TGTGCCAGCAGTGAAGGGTCAGGTCCTGGCTACACCTTC. As protein: CASSEGSGPGYTF.

The rearrangement links TRBV6-7 to TRBJ2-7; no reliable D call. TRBV6-7 belongs to the ORF category, with a function that is uncertain. V was trimmed by 0 bases and J by 3 bases, leaving 18 bases between them. This CDR3 comprises 17 residues. The CDR3 DNA is TGTGCCAGCAGTTACTCGATTTGGCTACCCAACGACTACGAGCAGTACTTC. Residues: CASSYSIWLPNDYEQYF.

This rearrangement joins TRBV2 to TRBJ2-7, with D possibly matching TRBD2 (6 bases). CDR1 is SNHLY and CDR2 is FYNNEI in the germline V gene. This CDR3 has 12 residues. Trimming removed 8 bases at V and 3 bases at J, with 11 bases between. The CDR3 nucleotides are TGTGCCAGCGGGGGGAGCGACTACGAGCAGTACTTC. Its translation: CASGGSDYEQYF.

The chain has TRBV6-6 and TRBJ1-2, with D unresolved. CDR1 is MNHNY, CDR2 SVGAGI, per germline (reference sequence). V lost 4 bases, J lost 7 bases, and 13 bases lay in between. The CDR3 consists of 13 residues. CDR3 amino acids: CASSSFFAGGYTF. DNA of the CDR3: TGTGCCAGCAGTTCGTTTTTCGCTGGTGGCTACACCTTC.

V is TRBV6-1 and J is TRBJ2-7; 7 nucleotides align to TRBD1. This CDR3 is built from 13 residues. V lost 10 bases, J lost 4 bases, and 10 bases stayed unmatched. The germline CDR1 and CDR2 sequences are MNHNS and SASEGT. The CDR3 spells CATGDSNFYEQYF. In DNA form, the CDR3 reads TGTGCCACCGGGGACAGTAACTTTTACGAGCAGTACTTC.

J is TRBJ2-2 and V is TRBV5-1; 7 nucleotides align to TRBD2. With 5 bases clipped from V and 12 bases from J, the junction kept 4 bases outside the gene matches. Germline values: CDR1 SGHRS, CDR2 YFSETQ. The CDR3 is made up of 11 amino acids. CDR3 sequence (DNA): TGCGCCAGCAGGGGAGGGACGAAGCTGTTTTTT. Protein product: CASRGGTKLFF. Full variable domain (rest looked up from reference TRBV5-1 and TRBJ2-2): KAGVTQTPRYLIKTRGQQVTLSCSPISGHRSVSWYQQTPGQGLQFLFEYFSETQRNKGNFPGRFSGRQFSNSRSEMNVSTLELGDSALYLCASRGGTKLFFGEGSRLTVL.

This rearrangement joins TRBV5-1 to TRBJ1-4; 8 positions match TRBD1. The CDR3 extends over 13 amino acids. CDR1 and CDR2 (germline): SGHRS, YFSETQ. Trimming at V came to 6 bases and at J to 4 bases, leaving 2 bases not matched to a gene. The CDR3 loop is CASTGGVNEKLFF. CDR3 sequence (DNA): TGCGCCAGCACAGGGGGCGTTAATGAAAAACTGTTTTTT.

The chain uses TRBV4-1 and TRBJ1-5; 9 nucleotides line up with TRBD1. Germline CDR1 MGHRA, CDR2 YSYEKL. The J segment lost 7 bases and the V segment lost 0 bases, leaving 4 bases of the junction unmatched. CDR3 size: 15 residues. Written as DNA, the CDR3 is TGCGCCAGCAGCCAAGATGGGACAGGGCGGCAGCCCCAGCATTTT. Residues: CASSQDGTGRQPQHF.

This clone has a handful of counts. V and J are TRBV6-1 and TRBJ1-1; maybe TRBD1 (5 bases). Trimming removed 7 bases from V and 7 bases from J, with 16 bases in between. Germline V CDR1 and CDR2: MNHNS, SASEGT. There are 13 residues in the CDR3. CDR3 residues: CASTRGHENEAFF. The CDR3 bases are TGTGCCAGCACCCGAGGACATGAGAATGAAGCTTTCTTT.

The V gene is TRBV4-1, the J gene TRBJ2-1, with a possible D match to TRBD2 (6 bases). Germline V gene data show CDR1 as MGHRA and CDR2 as YSYEKL. CDR3 length: 14 residues. V was trimmed by 0 bases and J by 7 bases, leaving 10 bases between them. The CDR3, as DNA: TGCGCCAGCAGCCAAGATGGCGGGAAAAATGAGCAGTTCTTC. Translated: CASSQDGGKNEQFF.

J is TRBJ2-3 and V is TRBV5-5; D is unresolved. The V and J ends lost 4 bases and 6 bases respectively, with 9 bases between them. In germline, CDR1 is SGHKS, CDR2 YYEKEE (reference sequence). The CDR3 covers 12 residues. The CDR3 loop is CASSEVADTQYF. In nucleotides, the CDR3 is TGTGCCAGCAGCGAGGTGGCGGATACGCAGTATTTT. The variable domain in full, with the rest retrieved from reference TRBV5-5 and TRBJ2-3, is DAGVTQSPTHLIKTRGQQVTLRCSPISGHKSVSWYQQVLGQGPQFIFQYYEKEERGRGNFPDRFSARQFPNYSSELNVNALLLGDSALYLCASSEVADTQYFGPGTRLTVL.

This chain connects TRBV28 to TRBJ2-1; the match to TRBD2 covers 10 bases. Germline V gene sequence: CDR1 MDHEN, CDR2 SYDVKM. The CDR3 length is 16 residues. V lost 1 base and J lost 7; bases outside the gene matches: 7. The chain's CDR3 is CASSLSKGLARNEQFF. CDR3 sequence (DNA): TGTGCCAGCAGTTTATCCAAGGGACTAGCGAGGAATGAGCAGTTCTTC.

This clone was counted a few times. The chain uses TRBV5-4 and TRBJ2-5; no clear D gene. Germline CDR1 reads SGHNT; CDR2 reads YYREEE (reference sequence). CDR3 length: 11 amino acids. V lost 1 base, J lost 5 bases, and 3 bases lay in between. The CDR3 reads CASSLSETQYF. The CDR3 region has the DNA TGTGCCAGCAGCTTGAGCGAGACCCAGTACTTC.

CDR3 DNA sequence: TGTGCCAGCACCTCGAACCAGGGTTATCAGCCCCAGCATTTT. Protein: CASTSNQGYQPQHF. The genes are TRBV28 and TRBJ1-5, with D possibly TRBD1 on 5 matching bases. The CDR3 consists of 14 residues. Germline V lookup: CDR1 MDHEN, CDR2 SYDVKM. V was cut by 7 bases and J by 5 bases, with 15 bases left in between.

The rearrangement uses TRBV20-1 and TRBJ1-1; 7 bases are a match to TRBD1. The trim removed 7 bases at V and 1 base at J, leaving 0 bases unmatched. Germline CDR1 is DFQATT and CDR2 is SNEGSKA (reference sequence). This CDR3 has 11 amino acids. The DNA of the CDR3 is TGCAGTGGACAGGGGAACACTGAAGCTTTCTTT. The encoded protein is CSGQGNTEAFF.

This chain joins TRBV7-3 and TRBJ2-1, with D unresolved. Germline lookup yields CDR1 SGHTA and CDR2 FQGTGA. V dropped 2 bases and J dropped 4 bases, with 12 bases sitting between them. The CDR3 totals 15 residues. The CDR3 sequence is CASSLHAGEYNEQFF. CDR3 DNA sequence: TGTGCCAGCAGCTTACATGCAGGCGAATACAATGAGCAGTTCTTC.

The J gene is TRBJ2-7, the V gene TRBV7-9; D could derive from TRBD1 or TRBD2 (5 bases each). Germline assignment: CDR1 SEHNR and CDR2 FQNEAQ (reference sequence). The CDR3 extends over 13 amino acids. V shed 4 bases and J shed 0 bases, with 7 bases lying between them. The CDR3 protein is CASSWGSSYEQYF. For the CDR3, the DNA is TGTGCCAGCAGCTGGGGGAGCTCCTACGAGCAGTACTTC.

The chain links TRBV14 to TRBJ1-1; unclear D gene. In germline, CDR1 is SGHDN, CDR2 FVKESK. This CDR3 region has 14 residues. The V gene lost 0 bases and the J gene lost 8 bases, with 13 bases spanning the gap. CDR3 protein: CASSQDWGFNEAFF. CDR3 nucleotides: TGTGCCAGCAGCCAAGATTGGGGATTCAACGAAGCTTTCTTT.